Sequencing of this T cell receptor (beta chain) was carried out in a study of CD8 T cells in Susac syndrome. Random-hexamer reverse transcription was applied to roughly 0.45 to 1 ug RNA. TCRdb fed the immunoSEQ multiplex PCR reads into MiXCR, producing one record per CDR3 protein. The sample lists 150,000 to 190,000 distinct CDR3 sequences; 94% were seen once. This CDR3 comprises 15 residues. The V gene lost 4 bases and the J gene lost 0 bases, with 13 bases spanning the gap. The sequence was collected from a human donor with multiple sclerosis. The sequenced sample was CD8+ T cells from PBMCs. The J gene is TRBJ2-7, the V gene TRBV12-3 or TRBV12-4, with D unclear. The CDR3 DNA follows: TGTGCCAGCAGTTCCCGCCCCCCCCGCTCCTACGAGCAGTACTTC. Protein product: CASSSRPPRSYEQYF.